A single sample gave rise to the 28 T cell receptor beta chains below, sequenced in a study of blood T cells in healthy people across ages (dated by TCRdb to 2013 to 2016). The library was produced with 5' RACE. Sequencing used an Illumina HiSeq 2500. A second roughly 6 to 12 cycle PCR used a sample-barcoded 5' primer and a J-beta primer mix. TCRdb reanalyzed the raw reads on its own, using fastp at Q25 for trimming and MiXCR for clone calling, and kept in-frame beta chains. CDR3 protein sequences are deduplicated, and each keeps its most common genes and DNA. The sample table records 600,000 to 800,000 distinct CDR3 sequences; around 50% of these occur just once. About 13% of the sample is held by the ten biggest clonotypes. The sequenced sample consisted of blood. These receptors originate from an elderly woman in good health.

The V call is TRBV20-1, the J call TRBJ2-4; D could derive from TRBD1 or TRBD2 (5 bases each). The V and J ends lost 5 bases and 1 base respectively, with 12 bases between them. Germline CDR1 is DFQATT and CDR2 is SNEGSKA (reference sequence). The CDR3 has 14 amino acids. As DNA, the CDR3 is TGCAGTGCTCATAGAGGGGAGGCCAAAAACATTCAGTACTTC. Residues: CSAHRGEAKNIQYF.

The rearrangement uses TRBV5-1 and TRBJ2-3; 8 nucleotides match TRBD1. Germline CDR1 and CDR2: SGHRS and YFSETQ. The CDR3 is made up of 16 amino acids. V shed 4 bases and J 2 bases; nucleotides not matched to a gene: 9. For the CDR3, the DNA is TGCGCCAGCAGCCCGGGACAGGCAAAATCCACAGATACGCAGTATTTT. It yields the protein CASSPGQAKSTDTQYF.

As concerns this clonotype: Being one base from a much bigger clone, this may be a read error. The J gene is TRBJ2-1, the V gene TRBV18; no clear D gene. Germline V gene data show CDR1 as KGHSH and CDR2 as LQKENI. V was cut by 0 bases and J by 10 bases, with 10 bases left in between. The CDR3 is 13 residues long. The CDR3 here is CASSPPQPGEQFF. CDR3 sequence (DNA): TGTGCCAGCTCACCACCCCAACCCGGCGAGCAGTTCTTC.

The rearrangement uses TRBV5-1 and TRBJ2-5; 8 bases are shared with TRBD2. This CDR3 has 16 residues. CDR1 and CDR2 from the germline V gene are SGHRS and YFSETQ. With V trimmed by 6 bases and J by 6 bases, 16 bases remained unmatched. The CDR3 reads CASTLLAAGGKKTQYF. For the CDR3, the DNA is TGCGCCAGCACCTTACTAGCGGCGGGAGGCAAGAAGACCCAGTACTTC.

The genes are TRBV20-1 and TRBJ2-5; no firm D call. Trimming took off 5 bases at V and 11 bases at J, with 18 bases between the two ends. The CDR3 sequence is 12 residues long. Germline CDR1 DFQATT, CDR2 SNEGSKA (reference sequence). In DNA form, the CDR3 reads TGCAGTGCTCCCGACCTGGGCAATGAGCAGTACTTC. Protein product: CSAPDLGNEQYF.

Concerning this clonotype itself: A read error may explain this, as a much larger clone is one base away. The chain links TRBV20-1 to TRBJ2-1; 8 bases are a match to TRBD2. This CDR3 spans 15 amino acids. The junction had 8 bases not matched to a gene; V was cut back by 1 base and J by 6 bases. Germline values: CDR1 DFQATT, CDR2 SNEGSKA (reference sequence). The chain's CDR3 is CSARVRIAGTNEQFF. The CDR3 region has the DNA TGCAGTGCTAGAGTTAGGATAGCGGGGACCAATGAGCAGTTCTTC.

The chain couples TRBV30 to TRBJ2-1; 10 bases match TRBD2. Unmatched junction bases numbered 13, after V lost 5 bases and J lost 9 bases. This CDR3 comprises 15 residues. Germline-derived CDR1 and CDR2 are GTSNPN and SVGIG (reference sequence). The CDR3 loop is CAWGISGLAYREQFF. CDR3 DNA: TGTGCCTGGGGGATCTCGGGACTAGCGTACCGTGAGCAGTTCTTC.

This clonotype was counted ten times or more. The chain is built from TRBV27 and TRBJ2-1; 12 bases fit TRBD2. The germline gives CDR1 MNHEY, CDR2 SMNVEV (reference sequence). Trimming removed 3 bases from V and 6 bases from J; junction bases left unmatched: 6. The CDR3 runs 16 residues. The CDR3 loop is CASSFLLAGGSNEQFF. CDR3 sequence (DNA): TGTGCCAGCAGTTTCTTACTAGCGGGAGGAAGCAATGAGCAGTTCTTC.

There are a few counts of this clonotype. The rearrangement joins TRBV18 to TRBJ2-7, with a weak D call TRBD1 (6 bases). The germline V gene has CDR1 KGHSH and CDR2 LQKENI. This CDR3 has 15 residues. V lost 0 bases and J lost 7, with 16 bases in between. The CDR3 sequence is CASSPPAQGMDEQYF. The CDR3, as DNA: TGTGCCAGCTCACCACCGGCGCAGGGGATGGATGAGCAGTACTTC. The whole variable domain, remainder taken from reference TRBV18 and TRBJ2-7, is NAGVMQNPRHLVRRRGQEARLRCSPMKGHSHVYWYRQLPEEGLKFMVYLQKENIIDESGMPKERFSAEFPKEGPSILRIQQVVRGDSAAYFCASSPPAQGMDEQYFGPGTRLTVT.

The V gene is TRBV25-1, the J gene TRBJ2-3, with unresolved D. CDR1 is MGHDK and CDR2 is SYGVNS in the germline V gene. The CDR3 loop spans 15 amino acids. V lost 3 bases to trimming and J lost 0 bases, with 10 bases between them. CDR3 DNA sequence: TGTGCCAGCAGTGATCCTCTGGCTAGCACAGATACGCAGTATTTT. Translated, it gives CASSDPLASTDTQYF.

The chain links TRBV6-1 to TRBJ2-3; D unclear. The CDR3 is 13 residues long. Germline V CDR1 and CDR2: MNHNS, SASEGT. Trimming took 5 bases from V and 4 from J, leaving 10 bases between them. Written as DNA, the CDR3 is TGTGCCAGCAGTTGGAAGCACGCAGATACGCAGTATTTT. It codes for CASSWKHADTQYF.

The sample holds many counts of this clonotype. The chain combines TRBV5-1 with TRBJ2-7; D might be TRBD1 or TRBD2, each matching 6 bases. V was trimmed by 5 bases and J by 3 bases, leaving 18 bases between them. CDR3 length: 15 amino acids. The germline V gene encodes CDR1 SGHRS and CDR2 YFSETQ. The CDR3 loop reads CASSRGQTVFYEQYF. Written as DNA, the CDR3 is TGCGCCAGCAGTCGGGGGCAGACAGTTTTCTACGAGCAGTACTTC.

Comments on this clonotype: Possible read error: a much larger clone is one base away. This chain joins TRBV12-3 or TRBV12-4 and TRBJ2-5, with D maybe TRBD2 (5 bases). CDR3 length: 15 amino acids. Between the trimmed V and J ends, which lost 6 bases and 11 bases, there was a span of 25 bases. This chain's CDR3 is CASRSGADSYNEQYF. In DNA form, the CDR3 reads TGTGCCAGCAGAAGCGGTGCGGACTCCTACAATGAGCAGTACTTC.

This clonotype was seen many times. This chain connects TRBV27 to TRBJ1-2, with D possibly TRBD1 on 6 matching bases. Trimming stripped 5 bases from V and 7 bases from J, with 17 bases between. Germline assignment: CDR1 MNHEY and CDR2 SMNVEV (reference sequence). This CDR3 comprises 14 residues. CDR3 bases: TGTGCCAGCAGTACACTCGGGGGCGAGAGTGGCTACACCTTC. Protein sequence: CASSTLGGESGYTF.

The CDR3, as DNA: TGCGCCAGCAGCTTGTTCACTAGCAACAATGAGCAGTTCTTC. Its protein product is CASSLFTSNNEQFF. J is TRBJ2-1 and V is TRBV5-1, with a weak D call TRBD2 (6 bases). The CDR3 contains 14 residues. With 1 base removed from V and 5 bases from J, the gap between germline ends came to 10 bases. CDR1 is SGHRS, CDR2 YFSETQ, per germline.

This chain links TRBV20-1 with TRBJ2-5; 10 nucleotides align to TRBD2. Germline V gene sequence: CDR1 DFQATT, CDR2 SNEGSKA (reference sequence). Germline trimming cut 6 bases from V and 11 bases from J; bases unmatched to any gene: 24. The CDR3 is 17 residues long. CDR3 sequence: CSAIVAGGLSSYNEQYF. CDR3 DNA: TGCAGTGCCATCGTAGCGGGAGGTTTATCCTCCTACAATGAGCAGTACTTC.

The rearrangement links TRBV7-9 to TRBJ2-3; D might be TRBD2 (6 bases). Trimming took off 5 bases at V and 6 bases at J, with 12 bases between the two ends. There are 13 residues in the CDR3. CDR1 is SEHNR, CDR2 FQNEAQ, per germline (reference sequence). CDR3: CASSPRRADTQYF. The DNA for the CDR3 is TGTGCCAGCAGCCCCCGGAGGGCGGATACGCAGTATTTT.

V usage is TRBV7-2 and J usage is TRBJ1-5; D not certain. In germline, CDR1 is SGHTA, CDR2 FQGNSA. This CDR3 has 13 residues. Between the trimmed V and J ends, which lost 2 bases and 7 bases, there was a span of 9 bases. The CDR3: CASSLSVNQPQHF. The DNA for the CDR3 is TGTGCCAGCAGCTTATCCGTCAACCAGCCCCAGCATTTT.

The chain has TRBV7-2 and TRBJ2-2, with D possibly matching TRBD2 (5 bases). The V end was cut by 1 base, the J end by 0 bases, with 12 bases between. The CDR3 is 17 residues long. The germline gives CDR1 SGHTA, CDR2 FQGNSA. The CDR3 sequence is CASSLDPEATNTGELFF. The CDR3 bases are TGTGCCAGCAGCTTAGACCCGGAGGCTACGAACACCGGGGAGCTGTTTTTT.

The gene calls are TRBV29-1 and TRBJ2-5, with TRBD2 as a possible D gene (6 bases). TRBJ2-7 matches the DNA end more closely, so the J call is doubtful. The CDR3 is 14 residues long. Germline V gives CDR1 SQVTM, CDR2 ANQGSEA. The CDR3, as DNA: TGCAGCGCCCGCCGGGGCGGAGGGAGCCACGAGCAGTACTTC. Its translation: CSARRGGGSHEQYF.

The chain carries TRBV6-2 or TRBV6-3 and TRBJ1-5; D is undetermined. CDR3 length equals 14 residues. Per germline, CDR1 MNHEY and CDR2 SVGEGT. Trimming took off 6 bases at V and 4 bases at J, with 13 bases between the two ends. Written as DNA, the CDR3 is TGTGCCAGCAGCCAGGTGTTGGGTAATCAGCCCCAGCATTTT. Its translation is CASSQVLGNQPQHF.

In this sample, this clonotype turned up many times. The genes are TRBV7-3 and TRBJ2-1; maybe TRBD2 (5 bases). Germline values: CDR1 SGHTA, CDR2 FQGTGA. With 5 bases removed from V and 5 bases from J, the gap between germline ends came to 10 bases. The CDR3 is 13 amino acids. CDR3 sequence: CASSRTRDNEQFF. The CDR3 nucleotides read TGTGCCAGCAGCCGGACTCGCGACAATGAGCAGTTCTTC.

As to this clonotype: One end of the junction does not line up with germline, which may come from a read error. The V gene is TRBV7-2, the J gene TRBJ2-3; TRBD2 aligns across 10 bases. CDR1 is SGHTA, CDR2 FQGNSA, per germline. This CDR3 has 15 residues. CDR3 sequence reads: CASSLSGGAADMQYF. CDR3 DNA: TGTGCCAGCAGCTTAAGCGGGGGGGCTGCAGATATGCAGTATTTT.

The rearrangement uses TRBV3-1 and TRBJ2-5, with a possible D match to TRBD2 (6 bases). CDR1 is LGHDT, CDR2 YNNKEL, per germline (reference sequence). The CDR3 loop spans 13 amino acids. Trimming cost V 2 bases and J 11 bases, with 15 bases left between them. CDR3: CASSQLLAHEQYF. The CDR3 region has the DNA TGTGCCAGCAGCCAACTACTAGCTCATGAGCAGTACTTC.

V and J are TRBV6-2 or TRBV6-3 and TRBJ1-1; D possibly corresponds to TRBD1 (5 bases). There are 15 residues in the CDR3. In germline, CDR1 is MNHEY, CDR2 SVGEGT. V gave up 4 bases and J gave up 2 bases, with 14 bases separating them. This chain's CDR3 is CASSFNGAVNTEAFF. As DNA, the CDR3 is TGTGCCAGCAGTTTCAACGGGGCCGTAAACACTGAAGCTTTCTTT.

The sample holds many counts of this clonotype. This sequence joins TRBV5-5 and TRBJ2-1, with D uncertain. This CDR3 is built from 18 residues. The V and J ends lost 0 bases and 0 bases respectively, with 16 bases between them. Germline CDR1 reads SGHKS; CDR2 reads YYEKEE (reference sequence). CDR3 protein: CASSLESGPPSSYNEQFF. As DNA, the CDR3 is TGTGCCAGCAGCTTGGAATCGGGCCCTCCTTCCTCCTACAATGAGCAGTTCTTC.

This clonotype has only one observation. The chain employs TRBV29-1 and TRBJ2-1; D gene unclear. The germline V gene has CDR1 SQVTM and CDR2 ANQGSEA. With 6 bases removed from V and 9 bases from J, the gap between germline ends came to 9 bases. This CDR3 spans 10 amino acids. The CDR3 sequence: CSVEMGEQFF. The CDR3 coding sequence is TGCAGCGTGGAAATGGGTGAGCAGTTCTTC.

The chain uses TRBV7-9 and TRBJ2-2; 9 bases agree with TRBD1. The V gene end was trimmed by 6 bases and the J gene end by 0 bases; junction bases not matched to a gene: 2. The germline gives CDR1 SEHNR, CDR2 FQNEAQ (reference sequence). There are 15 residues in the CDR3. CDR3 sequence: CASSTGGANTGELFF. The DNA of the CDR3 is TGTGCCAGCAGTACAGGGGGCGCGAACACCGGGGAGCTGTTTTTT.